This TCR beta chain was captured in a study of cytomegalovirus exposure and HLA in healthy donors. Per germline, CDR1 MRHNA and CDR2 SNTAGT. This CDR3 spans 16 amino acids. V dropped 6 bases and J dropped 7 bases, with 19 bases sitting between them. Study-level points and caveats: What a later analysis showed was that several of the most significant clusters appeared linked to common viral pathogens. With further analysis later on, most CMV-associated TCR beta chains appeared HLA-restricted.

This clone has a handful of counts. Its antigen is currently unknown. The PCR used 60 Vbeta and 13 Jbeta primers. As processed by the authors: It was a later analysis that counted 83 million or so unique TCR beta chains, of which 8.5 million to 12 million were shared. Assay used: immunoSEQ multiplex PCR; TCRdb lists only in-frame clones, some missing. V, J and clone size derive from that table, while D and trimming were established from the DNA sequence. The sample shows roughly 160,000 clones, around 68% of them seen only once. The chain is built from TRBV6-4 and TRBJ1-6, with D perhaps matching TRBD1 (6 bases). This clonotype originated in a girl between 10 and 17 years old in good health and CMV-seronegative. Sequenced: PBMCs. CDR3 sequence: CASRTRTGSWNSPLHF. The CDR3 region has the DNA TGTGCCAGCAGGACCCGAACAGGGAGTTGGAATTCACCCCTCCACTTT.